This T cell receptor (beta chain) was profiled in a study of identical twins. The CDR3 is 16 amino acids. Germline-derived CDR1 and CDR2 are SGHTS and YDEGEE. The V gene lost 2 bases and the J gene lost 5 bases, with 19 bases spanning the gap. Study findings and constraints: Interpretation of the results relied on cross-sectional statistical analysis and not on following the same donors.

TCRdb re-analysed the 5' RACE reads in MiXCR, keeping a single row per CDR3 protein. This sample has around 500,000 distinct CDR3 sequences; 14% occur once, and the top ten carry approximately 0.52%. Ten or more counts support this clonotype. Its target is unknown. The same data also went into a second study, on yellow fever vaccine responses in identical twins. From that second work: As reported, the vaccine T cell response of twins seemed partly convergent and partly personalized.

The sequence came from a woman aged 18 to 35 in good health. The chain has TRBV5-8 and TRBJ2-5; a weak D match, TRBD2 (5 bases). Sequencing was performed on CD4+ T cells sorted from blood. CDR3 sequence: CASSFQLAAEGETQYF. The CDR3 DNA reads TGTGCCAGCAGCTTTCAGCTAGCAGCCGAAGGGGAGACCCAGTACTTC.